These 13 T cell receptor beta chains were sequenced from one sample in a study of identical twins. Each CDR3 protein is one row after TCRdb ran MiXCR on the 5' RACE reads. Counted here are more than 350,000 distinct CDR3 sequences, 9% occurring once; the ten biggest clones make up over 7%. The sample was naive T cells sorted from blood. These receptors originate from a woman aged 50 to 65 in good health.

This clonotype occurred many times. CDR3 loop: CSASGQGATEAFF. The CDR3 bases are TGCAGCGCCAGTGGACAGGGGGCAACTGAAGCTTTCTTT. The chain links TRBV20-1 to TRBJ1-1; TRBD1 matches 11 bases. The CDR3 is 13 amino acids. The germline gives CDR1 DFQATT, CDR2 SNEGSKA (reference sequence).

This clonotype was detected only a few times. V gene TRBV5-1 combines with J gene TRBJ2-1; 8 bases agree with TRBD2. This CDR3 contains 16 residues. Germline assignment: CDR1 SGHRS and CDR2 YFSETQ. Trimming removed 4 bases from V and 8 bases from J; junction bases left unmatched: 14. CDR3 coding DNA: TGCGCCAGCAGCCGTCCCCCGGGGGGGACATGGGATGAGCAGTTCTTC. As protein: CASSRPPGGTWDEQFF.

As for this clonotype: Just one base apart from a much larger clone, this may be a read error. This sequence joins TRBV6-5 and TRBJ1-4, with 11 bases that match TRBD1. Germline V gene lookup returns CDR1 MNHEY and CDR2 SVGAGI. The CDR3 runs to 15 residues. After removal of 5 bases from V and 8 bases from J, the junction contained 7 bases not matched to a gene. CDR3 nucleotide sequence: TGTGCCAGCAGTAACGGGACAGGGGGTGGGGAAAAACTGTTTTTT. It specifies CASSNGTGGGEKLFF.

This clonotype was observed a few times. The V and J genes are TRBV20-1 and TRBJ2-5; 9 bases fit TRBD2. CDR3 length: 13 residues. Germline values: CDR1 DFQATT, CDR2 SNEGSKA (reference sequence). After removal of 4 bases from V and 3 bases from J, the junction contained 3 bases not matched to a gene. CDR3 in DNA: TGCAGTGCTACTGGACTAGCGAAAGAGACCCAGTACTTC. Protein product: CSATGLAKETQYF.

The chain recombines TRBV19 with TRBJ2-3; unclear D gene. V dropped 5 bases and J dropped 6 bases, with 12 bases sitting between them. The CDR3 spans 13 residues. In germline, CDR1 is LNHDA, CDR2 SQIVND (reference sequence). The CDR3 here is CASSPTDADTQYF. CDR3 nucleotides: TGTGCCAGTAGTCCGACCGATGCGGATACGCAGTATTTT.

The chain has TRBV29-1 and TRBJ2-5, with D perhaps assigned TRBD1 or TRBD2 (5 bases each). CDR3 length: 15 amino acids. In germline, CDR1 is SQVTM, CDR2 ANQGSEA. With 3 bases removed from V and 0 bases from J, the gap between germline ends came to 14 bases. CDR3 DNA sequence: TGCAGCGTTGAGTTTTTTACGGGACACCAAGAGACCCAGTACTTC. Its protein is CSVEFFTGHQETQYF.

The genes are TRBV9 and TRBJ2-4; 7 nucleotides line up with TRBD1. The CDR3 has 15 residues. J was trimmed by 3 bases and V by 4 bases; bases with no gene match: 7. Germline CDR1 SGDLS, CDR2 YYNGEE. Written as DNA, the CDR3 is TGTGCCAGCAGCCAGACAGGGCTTGACAAAAACATTCAGTACTTC. Protein product: CASSQTGLDKNIQYF.

This clonotype was seen more than once but under ten times. J is TRBJ2-1 and V is TRBV4-2, with a tentative D call TRBD1 (5 bases). Germline CDR1 and CDR2: LGHNA and YNFKEQ. The CDR3 consists of 16 residues. Trimming pared 1 base from V and 0 bases from J, leaving 10 bases between. This CDR3 reads CASSQVDKSSYNEQFF. CDR3 coding DNA: TGTGCCAGCAGCCAAGTGGACAAAAGCTCCTACAATGAGCAGTTCTTC.

The chain combines TRBV6-5 with TRBJ2-7; possibly TRBD1 or TRBD2 for D (5 bases each). The CDR3 contains 15 residues. Trimming shortened V by 4 bases and J by 5 bases, and 18 bases separated the two germline ends. Germline values: CDR1 MNHEY, CDR2 SVGAGI. The CDR3 sequence: CASSLNRDPNNEQYV. CDR3 nucleotides: TGTGCCAGCAGTTTAAACCGGGACCCCAATAACGAGCAGTACGTC.

This clonotype was seen more than once but under ten times. The gene calls are TRBV12-3 or TRBV12-4 and TRBJ2-7; a possible D gene is TRBD1 (6 bases). Trimming left V 5 bases short and J 6 bases short, with 17 bases between. The CDR3 runs 14 residues. As DNA, the CDR3 is TGTGCCAGCAGTCTCACCGGGACGACAGGCGAGCAGTACTTC. It is translated as CASSLTGTTGEQYF.

The chain has TRBV20-1 and TRBJ2-5; the match to TRBD1 covers 7 bases. Germline V gene sequence: CDR1 DFQATT, CDR2 SNEGSKA (reference sequence). The ends lost 1 base at V and 5 bases at J; junction bases unmatched: 7. The CDR3 spans 14 residues. CDR3 bases: TGCAGTGCTAGAGTCGCAGGGGGATCGGAGACCCAGTACTTC. Translating it yields CSARVAGGSETQYF.

This clonotype was found a few times. The chain carries TRBV19 and TRBJ2-1; D is undetermined. This CDR3 is built from 14 residues. Trimming stripped 6 bases from V and 0 bases from J, with 9 bases between. CDR1 and CDR2 (germline): LNHDA, SQIVND (reference sequence). The CDR3 spells CASSSVSSYNEQFF. The CDR3 bases are TGTGCCAGTAGCAGCGTAAGCTCCTACAATGAGCAGTTCTTC.

This clonotype was counted ten times or more. The rearrangement links TRBV20-1 to TRBJ2-1; a possible D gene is TRBD2 (5 bases). Germline lookup yields CDR1 DFQATT and CDR2 SNEGSKA (reference sequence). The length of the CDR3 is 15 residues. The V end was cut by 0 bases, the J end by 6 bases, with 15 bases between. CDR3 residues: CSARDRARALNEQFF. CDR3 DNA sequence: TGCAGTGCTAGAGATCGTGCGCGGGCCCTCAATGAGCAGTTCTTC.